The 13 T cell receptor beta chains reported below all come from one sample, sequenced in a study of blood T cell repertoires in COVID-19. The protocol was immunoSEQ multiplex PCR, while the TCRdb copy is restricted to in-frame clones and leaves out a portion. The sample has roughly 70,000 clones; 84% are singletons. The sample was peripheral blood. These receptors originate from a woman in her sixties with acute or convalescent COVID-19.

The CDR3 loop reads CASSEGQGDTDTQYF. DNA of the CDR3: TGTGCCAGCAGTGAGGGACAGGGGGACACAGATACGCAGTATTTT. The chain is built from TRBV6-1 and TRBJ2-3, with 11 bases matching TRBD1. With 3 bases clipped from V and 2 bases from J, the junction kept 1 base outside the gene matches. The CDR3 sequence is 15 residues long. Germline assignment: CDR1 MNHNS and CDR2 SASEGT.

This chain uses TRBV4-1 with TRBJ2-2; perhaps TRBD1 as D (5 bases). The CDR3 spans 17 residues. V was shortened by 6 bases and J by 3 bases, with 20 bases between the two germline ends. CDR1 and CDR2 (germline): MGHRA, YSYEKL. The CDR3 bases are TGCGCCAGCAGATCAGTGCTGGGCAGGGATGACACCGGGGAGCTGTTTTTT. Translating it yields CASRSVLGRDDTGELFF.

The chain couples TRBV6-5 to TRBJ1-2; 12 bases are a match to TRBD1. Germline V lookup: CDR1 MNHEY, CDR2 SVGAGI. The junction had 2 bases not matched to a gene; V was cut back by 0 bases and J by 6 bases. The length of the CDR3 is 15 residues. CDR3 amino acids: CASSYSGTGGNGYTF. CDR3 nucleotide sequence: TGTGCCAGCAGTTACTCGGGGACAGGGGGCAATGGCTACACCTTC.

The CDR3 nucleotides read TGTGCCAGCAGTACCCTCGGGACCCAGTACTTC. Translation gives CASSTLGTQYF. The gene calls are TRBV12-3 or TRBV12-4 and TRBJ2-5; D call uncertain. V was pared by 5 bases and J by 7 bases, with 8 bases between. This CDR3 region has 11 residues.

The chain uses TRBV29-1 and TRBJ2-7; the D gene is possibly TRBD1 (6 bases). Germline V lookup: CDR1 SQVTM, CDR2 ANQGSEA. CDR3 length: 12 amino acids. Trimming pared 6 bases from V and 6 bases from J, leaving 15 bases between. CDR3 in DNA: TGCAGCGTGAACAGGGCCAAGGGCGAGCAGTACTTC. It is translated as CSVNRAKGEQYF.

The chain combines TRBV10-3 with TRBJ1-5; no firm D call. The CDR3 length is 13 residues. V lost 4 bases, J lost 4 bases, and 8 bases lay in between. From germline, CDR1 is ENHRY and CDR2 SYGVKD. CDR3 nucleotides: TGTGCCATCAGTGGAGCGGATAATCAGCCCCAGCATTTT. Protein sequence: CAISGADNQPQHF.

This clone came up once. The rearrangement uses TRBV6-5 and TRBJ2-3; a weak D match, TRBD1 (5 bases). V was clipped by 4 bases and J by 6 bases, with 14 bases between them. The length of the CDR3 is 14 residues. Germline lookup yields CDR1 MNHEY and CDR2 SVGAGI. CDR3 nucleotides: TGTGCCAGCAGTTCCCCTAGGGGTTTGGATACGCAGTATTTT. Amino acids: CASSSPRGLDTQYF.

This clone was seen a few times. This chain uses TRBV18 with TRBJ1-2; D not resolved. The CDR3 consists of 14 residues. V lost 4 bases and J 3 bases, leaving 12 bases between the germline ends. Germline CDR1 and CDR2: KGHSH and LQKENI. The DNA for the CDR3 is TGTGCCAGCTCACGGGCCATGGGAGACTATGGCTACACCTTC. Protein product: CASSRAMGDYGYTF.

This clone was observed a single time. The chain has TRBV19 and TRBJ1-4, with 8 positions matching TRBD1. The CDR3 runs 14 residues. Germline V gene lookup returns CDR1 LNHDA and CDR2 SQIVND (reference sequence). J gave up 4 bases and V 9 bases, and 7 bases lay outside the gene matches. In DNA, the CDR3 is TGTGCCAGCCGACAGGGGACCCATAATGAAAAACTGTTTTTT. Translating gives CASRQGTHNEKLFF.

V and J are TRBV5-1 and TRBJ1-4; D gene unclear. The germline CDR1 and CDR2 sequences are SGHRS and YFSETQ. Trimming removed 2 bases at V and 2 bases at J, with 7 bases between. The CDR3 spans 14 residues. The CDR3 here is CASSFGGTNEKLFF. DNA for the CDR3: TGCGCCAGCAGCTTCGGTGGTACTAATGAAAAACTGTTTTTT.

The CDR3 is CASSLAGARGNTIYF. CDR3 in DNA: TGTGCCAGCAGCTTAGCAGGGGCCCGTGGAAACACCATATATTTT. The chain links TRBV11-2 to TRBJ1-3, with D perhaps TRBD1 (6 bases). The CDR3 has 15 residues. From germline, CDR1 is SGHAT and CDR2 FQNNGV. The ends were cut back, 1 base at V and 3 bases at J, with 10 bases in the middle.

The V gene is TRBV27, the J gene TRBJ2-5; 8 positions agree with TRBD2. The CDR3 extends over 15 amino acids. With 8 bases clipped from V and 3 bases from J, the junction kept 11 bases outside the gene matches. Germline V lookup: CDR1 MNHEY, CDR2 SMNVEV (reference sequence). The chain's CDR3 is CASRFIGAGEETQYF. The CDR3 nucleotides are TGTGCCAGCCGCTTTATCGGAGCGGGGGAAGAGACCCAGTACTTC.

This chain connects TRBV3-1 (or the pseudogene TRBV3-2) to TRBJ2-2; D possibly corresponds to TRBD2 (6 bases). Trimming removed 1 base at V and 0 bases at J, with 9 bases between. There are 16 residues in the CDR3. Germline values: CDR1 LGHDT, CDR2 YNNKEL (reference sequence). The CDR3 spells CASSQVRGANTGELFF. CDR3 coding DNA: TGTGCCAGCAGCCAAGTTCGCGGGGCGAACACCGGGGAGCTGTTTTTT.